The entry that follows covers one TCR beta chain sequence. In the authors' methods: From reference gene primer amplification, estimates of nucleated cell counts were derived. Assay used: immunoSEQ multiplex PCR; TCRdb lists only in-frame clones, some missing. V, J and clone size are those of that table, while D and trimming were read from the DNA. The sample comprises fewer than 350,000 clones, around 81% of which are singletons, and over 2.5% rests with the top ten. The sample originates from a study of blood T cell repertoires in COVID-19. This CDR3 is 14 amino acids long. V dropped 0 bases and J dropped 5 bases, with 10 bases sitting between them. Germline V lookup: CDR1 LGHNA, CDR2 YNFKEQ.

The sequence was collected from a woman aged 55 to 70 with active or convalescent COVID-19. What was sequenced was peripheral blood. The rearrangement links TRBV4-2 to TRBJ1-2; D remains ambiguous. CDR3 sequence: CASSQDLGKYGYTF. CDR3 sequence (DNA): TGTGCCAGCAGCCAAGATCTAGGCAAGTATGGCTACACCTTC.